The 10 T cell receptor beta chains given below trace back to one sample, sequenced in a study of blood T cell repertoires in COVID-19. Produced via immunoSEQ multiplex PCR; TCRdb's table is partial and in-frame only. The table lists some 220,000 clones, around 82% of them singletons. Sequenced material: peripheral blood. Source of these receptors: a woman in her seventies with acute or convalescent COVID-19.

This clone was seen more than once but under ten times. The CDR3 nucleotides are TGTGCCAGCAGTTCGGACTATTCGGAGGAAAAACTGTTTTTT. Its protein is CASSSDYSEEKLFF. This sequence joins TRBV28 and TRBJ1-4; the D is unclear. Deletions cut 4 bases from V and 8 bases from J, with 14 bases between. Per germline, CDR1 MDHEN and CDR2 SYDVKM. The CDR3 length is 14 residues.

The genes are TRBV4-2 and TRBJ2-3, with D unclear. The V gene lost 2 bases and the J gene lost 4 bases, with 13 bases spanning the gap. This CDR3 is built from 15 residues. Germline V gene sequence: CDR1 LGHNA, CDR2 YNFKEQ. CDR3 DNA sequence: TGTGCCAGCAGCCAAAATCTGGTAGCCCCAGATACGCAGTATTTT. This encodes CASSQNLVAPDTQYF.

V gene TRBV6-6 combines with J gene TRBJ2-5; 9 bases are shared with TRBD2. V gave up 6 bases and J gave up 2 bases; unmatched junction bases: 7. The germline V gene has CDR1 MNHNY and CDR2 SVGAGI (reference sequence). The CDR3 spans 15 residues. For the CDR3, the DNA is TGTGCCAGCAGGGGAGCGGGGGGACTACAAGAGACCCAGTACTTC. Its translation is CASRGAGGLQETQYF.

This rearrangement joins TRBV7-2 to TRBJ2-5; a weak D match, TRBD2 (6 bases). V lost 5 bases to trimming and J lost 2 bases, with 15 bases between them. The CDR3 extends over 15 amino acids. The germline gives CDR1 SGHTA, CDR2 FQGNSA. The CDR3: CASSPSSGIQETQYF. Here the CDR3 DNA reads TGTGCCAGCAGCCCTAGTAGCGGTATTCAAGAGACCCAGTACTTC.

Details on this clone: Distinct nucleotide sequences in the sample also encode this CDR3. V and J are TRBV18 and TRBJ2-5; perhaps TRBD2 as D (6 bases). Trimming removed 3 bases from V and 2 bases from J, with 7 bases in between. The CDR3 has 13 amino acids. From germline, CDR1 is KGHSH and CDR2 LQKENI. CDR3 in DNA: TGTGCCAGCTCACCGCTAGCGCAAGAGACCCAGTACTTC. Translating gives CASSPLAQETQYF.

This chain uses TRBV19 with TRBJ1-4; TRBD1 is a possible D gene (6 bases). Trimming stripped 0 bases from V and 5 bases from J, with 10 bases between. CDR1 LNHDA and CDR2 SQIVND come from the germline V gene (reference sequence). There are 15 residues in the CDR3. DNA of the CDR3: TGTGCCAGTAGTATAGAAGGGACACCGAATGAAAAACTGTTTTTT. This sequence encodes CASSIEGTPNEKLFF.

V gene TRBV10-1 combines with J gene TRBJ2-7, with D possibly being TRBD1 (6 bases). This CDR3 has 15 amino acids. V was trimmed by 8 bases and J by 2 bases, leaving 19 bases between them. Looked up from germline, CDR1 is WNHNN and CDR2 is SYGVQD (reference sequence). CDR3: CASLVPRQAPYEQYV. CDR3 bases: TGCGCCAGCCTAGTGCCTAGACAGGCCCCCTACGAGCAGTACGTC.

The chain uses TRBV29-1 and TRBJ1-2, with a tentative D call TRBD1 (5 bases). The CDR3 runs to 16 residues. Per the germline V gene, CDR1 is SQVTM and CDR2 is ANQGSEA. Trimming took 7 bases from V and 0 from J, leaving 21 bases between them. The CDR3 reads CSAQTDTMTSNYGYTF. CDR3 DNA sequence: TGCAGCGCCCAGACAGACACAATGACTTCTAACTATGGCTACACCTTC.

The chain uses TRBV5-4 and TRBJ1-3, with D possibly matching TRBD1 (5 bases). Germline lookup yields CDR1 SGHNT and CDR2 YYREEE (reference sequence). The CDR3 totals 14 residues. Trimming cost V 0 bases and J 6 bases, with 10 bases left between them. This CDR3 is CASSLGGAENTIYF. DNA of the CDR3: TGTGCCAGCAGCTTGGGTGGGGCAGAAAACACCATATATTTT.

This chain's CDR3 is CAWYREVANYGYTF. The CDR3 coding sequence is TGTGCCTGGTATCGAGAAGTAGCTAACTATGGCTACACCTTC. This chain joins TRBV30 and TRBJ1-2; D remains unclear. The V gene's germline CDR1 is GTSNPN and CDR2 SVGIG (reference sequence). The CDR3 spans 14 residues. The germline V and J ends were trimmed by 5 bases and 0 bases, with 13 bases remaining between them. Full variable domain (rest looked up from reference TRBV30 and TRBJ1-2): SQTIHQWPATLVQPVGSPLSLECTVEGTSNPNLYWYRQAAGRGLQLLFYSVGIGQISSEVPQNLSASRPQDRQFILSSKKLLLSDSGFYLCAWYREVANYGYTFGSGTRLTVV.